A selection of T cell receptor beta chains follows, all from one sample in a study of T-cell reconstitution after alpha-beta-depleted transplantation in children. A single record per CDR3 protein comes from TCRdb applying MiXCR to the PCR reads. The data hold around 270,000 distinct CDR3 sequences, with 7.5% to 9% observed a single time. The material sequenced was peripheral blood, taken 360 days after TCRalphabeta/CD19-depleted stem cell transplant. Source of these receptors: a female patient aged 2 to 10 who had a stem cell transplant for Fanconi anemia, so the T cells may come from the graft donor. CDR3s include the opening cysteine and the closing phenylalanine or tryptophan. A D gene is named only where the DNA matches it firmly. Some rows have no size entry. The others give once, few or many, or a class for an expanded clone.

D gene | J gene | clone size | V gene | CDR3 protein | CDR3 DNA
- | TRBJ2-5 | many | TRBV7-2 | CASSRQETQYF | TGCGCCAGCAGCCGCCAAGAGACCCAGTACTTC
- | TRBJ2-1 | many | TRBV9 | CASSVRAAGTNEQFF | TGTGCCAGCAGCGTCCGGGCCGCTGGCACCAATGAGCAGTTCTTC
- | TRBJ2-6 | many | TRBV9 | CASSNRDAGANVLTF | TGTGCCAGCAGTAACAGGGACGCTGGGGCCAACGTCCTGACTTTC
TRBD2 | TRBJ2-1 | few | TRBV25-1 | CASSSFGGISYNEQFF | TGTGCCAGCAGTTCCTTCGGGGGGATCTCCTACAATGAGCAGTTCTTC
- | TRBJ1-5 | many | TRBV7-9 | CASSLPGANQPQHF | TGTGCCAGCAGCCTCCCAGGGGCTAACCAGCCCCAGCATTTT
- | TRBJ2-7 | many | TRBV20-1 | CSAANTGRYEQYF | TGCAGTGCTGCGAACACGGGGAGGTACGAGCAGTACTTC
- | TRBJ2-5 | many | TRBV2 | CASSGLLTEAGETQYF | TGTGCCAGCAGTGGGTTGTTGACGGAAGCTGGGGAGACCCAGTACTTC
TRBD1 | TRBJ2-7 | few | TRBV30 | CAWRAGGIYEQYF | TGTGCCTGGAGGGCAGGGGGTATATACGAGCAGTACTTC
TRBD1 | TRBJ2-1 | few | TRBV7-9 | CASSMTGEQFF | TGTGCCAGCAGCATGACAGGGGAGCAGTTCTTC
- | TRBJ1-1 | few | TRBV7-9 | CASSLVGKTNTEAFF | TGTGCCAGCAGCTTAGTTGGGAAGACGAACACTGAAGCTTTCTTT
- | TRBJ2-2 | many | TRBV6-5 | CASSYGAEYTGELFF | TGTGCCAGCAGTTACGGGGCAGAATACACCGGGGAGCTGTTTTTT
TRBD2 | TRBJ2-1 | - | TRBV9 | CASSASGTSVGVSEQFF | TGTGCCAGCAGCGCCTCCGGGACTAGCGTAGGGGTAAGTGAGCAGTTCTTC
TRBD2 | TRBJ2-3 | few | TRBV4-1 | CASSQAGSGRGDTDTQYF | TGCGCCAGCAGCCAAGCGGGTAGCGGGAGAGGGGACACAGATACGCAGTATTTT
- | TRBJ2-3 | - | TRBV9 | CASSASGSTDTQYF | TGTGCCAGCAGCGCGAGCGGGAGCACAGATACGCAGTATTTT
TRBD2 | TRBJ2-7 | many | TRBV20-1 | CSSLPLGLAGAYEQYF | TGCAGTTCCCTCCCTTTAGGACTAGCGGGGGCCTACGAGCAGTACTTC
- | TRBJ1-6 | many | TRBV28 | CASSAGESPLHF | TGTGCCAGCAGTGCAGGGGAATCACCCCTCCACTTT
- | TRBJ1-2 | - | TRBV14 | CSSSQDWAGPSTGYTF | TGTTCCAGCAGCCAAGACTGGGCAGGCCCCAGTACAGGCTACACCTTC
- | TRBJ1-1 | many | TRBV14 | CASSQGLVVTEAFF | TGTGCCAGCAGCCAAGGCCTCGTAGTCACTGAAGCTTTCTTT
TRBD2 | TRBJ2-3 | few | TRBV7-9 | CASSPTSASTDTQYF | TGTGCCAGCAGCCCCACTAGCGCAAGCACAGATACGCAGTATTTT
- | TRBJ1-5 | few | TRBV9 | CASSVGQGSNQPQHF | TGTGCCAGCAGCGTAGGCCAGGGGAGCAATCAGCCCCAGCATTTT